These 8 T cell receptor beta chains came from one sample sequenced in a study of shared clonotypes between healthy human individuals. Sequenced by immunoSEQ multiplex PCR; TCRdb stores in-frame clones only, minus some. The table records about 2.3 million clones, approximately 95% of them present only once. The sample was naive CD4+ T cells from PBMCs. Subset: CD45RA+ positively selected. All receptors derive from a young man in good health. Some clones in this sample may be carry-over from other donors' samples.

The chain uses TRBV27 and TRBJ2-3; D is perhaps TRBD2 (6 bases). This CDR3 is built from 16 residues. Trimming took off 5 bases at V and 2 bases at J, with 17 bases between the two ends. Germline V lookup: CDR1 MNHEY, CDR2 SMNVEV (reference sequence). Written as DNA, the CDR3 is TGTGCCAGCAGTGCCCAAGGGGCGGGGATCACAGATACGCAGTATTTT. Translation gives CASSAQGAGITDTQYF.

The table lists this clone with a count of one. This chain joins TRBV2 and TRBJ2-1; 7 bases align to TRBD1. The germline CDR1 and CDR2 sequences are SNHLY and FYNNEI. CDR3 length: 15 amino acids. After removal of 4 bases from V and 6 bases from J, the junction contained 9 bases not matched to a gene. The CDR3 loop is CASSVRQGTGNEQFF. In DNA, the CDR3 is TGTGCCAGCAGTGTTAGACAGGGTACCGGCAATGAGCAGTTCTTC. The whole variable domain, remainder taken from reference TRBV2 and TRBJ2-1, is EPEVTQTPSHQVTQMGQEVILRCVPISNHLYFYWYRQILGQKVEFLVSFYNNEISEKSEIFDDQFSVERPDGSNFTLKIRSTKLEDSAMYFCASSVRQGTGNEQFFGPGTRLTVL.

As regards this clone: The sample has other DNA sequences that encode this CDR3 too. J is TRBJ1-5 and V is TRBV28; 7 bases map to TRBD1. The CDR3 is 14 residues long. Looked up from germline, CDR1 is MDHEN and CDR2 is SYDVKM. With V trimmed by 6 bases and J by 4 bases, 6 bases remained unmatched. DNA of the CDR3: TGTGCCAGCAGACGACAGGGTGGGAATCAGCCCCAGCATTTT. It is translated as CASRRQGGNQPQHF.

The chain links TRBV28 to TRBJ2-2; 7 bases line up with TRBD1. The CDR3 totals 15 residues. Per the germline V gene, CDR1 is MDHEN and CDR2 is SYDVKM. Trimming at V came to 4 bases and at J to 7 bases, leaving 9 bases not matched to a gene. This CDR3 reads CASSSLKGGGGELFF. CDR3 sequence (DNA): TGTGCCAGCAGTTCCCTCAAAGGGGGCGGCGGGGAGCTGTTTTTT.

This sequence joins TRBV28 and TRBJ1-2, with D tentatively TRBD1 (5 bases). The CDR3 contains 14 residues. The V end lost 5 bases, the J end lost 3 bases, and 13 bases lay between the germline ends. Germline assignment: CDR1 MDHEN and CDR2 SYDVKM. The CDR3 region is CASSLATVHYGYTF. The CDR3 region has the DNA TGTGCCAGCAGTCTGGCGACAGTACACTATGGCTACACCTTC.

In the case of this clone: Within the sample, other DNA sequences also encode this same CDR3. The V gene is TRBV18, the J gene TRBJ2-7; 7 bases align to TRBD1. The junction had 4 bases not matched to a gene; V was cut back by 3 bases and J by 2 bases. The CDR3 is made up of 14 amino acids. Germline V lookup: CDR1 KGHSH, CDR2 LQKENI. This CDR3 reads CASSPLTGAYEQYF. For the CDR3, the DNA is TGTGCCAGCTCACCCTTAACAGGGGCCTACGAGCAGTACTTC.

The chain joins TRBV28 to TRBJ1-5, with D perhaps TRBD1 (5 bases). The V gene lost 3 bases and the J gene lost 0 bases, with 12 bases spanning the gap. Per the germline V gene, CDR1 is MDHEN and CDR2 is SYDVKM. The CDR3 is 16 residues long. The CDR3 bases are TGTGCCAGCAGTTTTCTGGGAGGGGATAGCAATCAGCCCCAGCATTTT. Protein product: CASSFLGGDSNQPQHF.

V usage is TRBV28 and J usage is TRBJ1-1; no firm D call. This CDR3 comprises 13 residues. Germline V gene lookup returns CDR1 MDHEN and CDR2 SYDVKM. V lost 5 bases to trimming and J lost 4 bases, with 11 bases between them. The DNA for the CDR3 is TGTGCCAGCAGTAACCTTCGGGTCACTGAAGCTTTCTTT. Its protein product is CASSNLRVTEAFF.